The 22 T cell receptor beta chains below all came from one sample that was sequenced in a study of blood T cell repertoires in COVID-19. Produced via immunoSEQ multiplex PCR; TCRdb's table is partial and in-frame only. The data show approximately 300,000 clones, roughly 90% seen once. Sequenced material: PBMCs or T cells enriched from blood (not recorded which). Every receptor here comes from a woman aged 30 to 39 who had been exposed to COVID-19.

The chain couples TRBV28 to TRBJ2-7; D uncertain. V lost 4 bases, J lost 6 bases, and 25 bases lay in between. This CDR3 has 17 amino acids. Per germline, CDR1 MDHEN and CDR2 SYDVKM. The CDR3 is CASSSPATVGETSEQYF. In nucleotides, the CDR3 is TGTGCCAGCAGTTCACCCGCAACAGTGGGCGAAACCAGCGAGCAGTACTTC.

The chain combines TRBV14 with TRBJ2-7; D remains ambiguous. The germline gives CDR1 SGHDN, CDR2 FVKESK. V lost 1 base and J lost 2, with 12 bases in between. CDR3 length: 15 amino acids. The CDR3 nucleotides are TGTGCCAGCAGCCAAGGGCACAGCCGTACCTACGAGCAGTACTTC. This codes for CASSQGHSRTYEQYF.

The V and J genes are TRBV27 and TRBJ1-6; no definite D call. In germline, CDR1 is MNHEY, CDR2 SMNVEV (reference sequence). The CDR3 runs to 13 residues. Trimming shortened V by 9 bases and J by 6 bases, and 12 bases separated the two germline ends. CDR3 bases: TGTGCCAGTTGGGTGGGAGTTAATTCACCCCTCCACTTT. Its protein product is CASWVGVNSPLHF.

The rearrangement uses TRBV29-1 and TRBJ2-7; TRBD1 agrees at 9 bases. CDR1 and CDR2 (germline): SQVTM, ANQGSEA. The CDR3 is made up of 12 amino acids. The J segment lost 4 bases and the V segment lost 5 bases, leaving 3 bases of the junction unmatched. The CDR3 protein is CSVTGQGYEQYF. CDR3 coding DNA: TGCAGCGTTACGGGACAGGGATACGAGCAGTACTTC.

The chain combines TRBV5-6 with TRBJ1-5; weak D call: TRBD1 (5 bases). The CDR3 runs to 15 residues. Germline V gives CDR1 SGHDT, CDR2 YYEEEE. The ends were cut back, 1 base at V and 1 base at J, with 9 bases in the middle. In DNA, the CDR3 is TGTGCCAGCAGCTTGAATAGGGGAAGCAATCAGCCCCAGCATTTT. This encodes CASSLNRGSNQPQHF.

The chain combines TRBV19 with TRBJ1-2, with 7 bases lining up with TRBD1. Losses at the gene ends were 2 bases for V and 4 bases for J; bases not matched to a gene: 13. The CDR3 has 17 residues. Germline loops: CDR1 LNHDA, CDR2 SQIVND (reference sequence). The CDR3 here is CASSIRSGQGVGYGYTF. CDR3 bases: TGTGCCAGTAGTATACGGAGTGGGCAGGGGGTCGGCTATGGCTACACCTTC.

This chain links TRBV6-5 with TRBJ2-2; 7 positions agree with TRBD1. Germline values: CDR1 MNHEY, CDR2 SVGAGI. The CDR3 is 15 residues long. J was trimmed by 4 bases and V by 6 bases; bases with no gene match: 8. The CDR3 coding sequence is TGTGCCAGCAGAGTGGGAGCAGGGGGCACCGGGGAGCTGTTTTTT. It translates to CASRVGAGGTGELFF.

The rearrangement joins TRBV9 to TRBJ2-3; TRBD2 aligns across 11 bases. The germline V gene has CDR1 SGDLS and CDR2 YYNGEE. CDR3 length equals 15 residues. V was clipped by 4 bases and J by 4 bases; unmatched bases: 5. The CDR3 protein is CASSLVGLAADTQYF. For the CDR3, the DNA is TGTGCCAGCAGCCTAGTGGGACTAGCGGCAGATACGCAGTATTTT.

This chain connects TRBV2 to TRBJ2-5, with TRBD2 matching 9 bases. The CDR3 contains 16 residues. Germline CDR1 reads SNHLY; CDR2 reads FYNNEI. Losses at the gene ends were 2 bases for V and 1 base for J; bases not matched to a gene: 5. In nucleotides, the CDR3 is TGTGCCAGCAGTGAAACCGGGACTAGCAGCCAAGAGACCCAGTACTTC. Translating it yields CASSETGTSSQETQYF. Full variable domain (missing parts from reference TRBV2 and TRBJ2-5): EPEVTQTPSHQVTQMGQEVILRCVPISNHLYFYWYRQILGQKVEFLVSFYNNEISEKSEIFDDQFSVERPDGSNFTLKIRSTKLEDSAMYFCASSETGTSSQETQYFGPGTRLLVL.

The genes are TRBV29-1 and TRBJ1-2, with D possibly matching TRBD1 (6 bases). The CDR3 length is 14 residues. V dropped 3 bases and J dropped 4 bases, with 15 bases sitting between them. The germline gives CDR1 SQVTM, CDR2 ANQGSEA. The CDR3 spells CSVDNRVWTYGYTF. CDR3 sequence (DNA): TGCAGCGTTGACAACAGGGTCTGGACCTATGGCTACACCTTC.

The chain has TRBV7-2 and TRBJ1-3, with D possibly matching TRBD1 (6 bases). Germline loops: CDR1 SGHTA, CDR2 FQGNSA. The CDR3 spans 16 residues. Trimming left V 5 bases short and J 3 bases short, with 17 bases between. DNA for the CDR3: TGTGCCAGCAGCACGACAGGAAGTAGTTTTGGAAACACCATATATTTT. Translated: CASSTTGSSFGNTIYF.

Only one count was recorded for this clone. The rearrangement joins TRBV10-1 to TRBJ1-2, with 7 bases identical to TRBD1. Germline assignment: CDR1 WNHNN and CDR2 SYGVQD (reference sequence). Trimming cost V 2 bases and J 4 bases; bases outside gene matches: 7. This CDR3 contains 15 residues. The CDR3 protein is CASSETDRAAYGYTF. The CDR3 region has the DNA TGCGCCAGCAGTGAGACCGACAGGGCGGCCTATGGCTACACCTTC.

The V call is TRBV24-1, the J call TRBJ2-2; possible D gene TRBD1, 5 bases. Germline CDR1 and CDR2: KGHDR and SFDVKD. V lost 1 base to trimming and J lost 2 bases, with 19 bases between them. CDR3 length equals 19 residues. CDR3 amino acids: CATSDFGLQGWENTGELFF. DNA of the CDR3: TGTGCCACCAGTGATTTTGGCCTCCAGGGATGGGAAAACACCGGGGAGCTGTTTTTT.

The CDR3 DNA is TGTGCCAGCAGCCGAGAGACAGGGGGGTTAAGGGCTTTCTTT. Translated: CASSRETGGLRAFF. The chain carries TRBV4-2 and TRBJ1-1; TRBD1 matches 9 bases. V lost 4 bases to trimming and J lost 11 bases; unmatched junction nucleotides: 11. The germline V gene has CDR1 LGHNA and CDR2 YNFKEQ. The CDR3 covers 14 residues.

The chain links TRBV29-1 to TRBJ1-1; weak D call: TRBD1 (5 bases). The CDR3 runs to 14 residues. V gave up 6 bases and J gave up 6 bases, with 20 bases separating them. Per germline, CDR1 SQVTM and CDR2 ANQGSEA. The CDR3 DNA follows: TGCAGCGTCCTCGGGGGGATGGGATGGGCTGAAGCTTTCTTT. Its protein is CSVLGGMGWAEAFF.

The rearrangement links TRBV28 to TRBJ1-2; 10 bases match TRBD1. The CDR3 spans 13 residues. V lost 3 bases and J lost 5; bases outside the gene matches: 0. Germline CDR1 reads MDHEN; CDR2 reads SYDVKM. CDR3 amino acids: CASSLDRGYGYTF. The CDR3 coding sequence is TGTGCCAGCAGTTTGGACAGGGGGTATGGCTACACCTTC.

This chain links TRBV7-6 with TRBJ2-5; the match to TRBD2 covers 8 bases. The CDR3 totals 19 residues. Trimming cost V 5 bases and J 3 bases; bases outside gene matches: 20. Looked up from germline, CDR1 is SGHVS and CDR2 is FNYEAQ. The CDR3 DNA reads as TGTGCCAGCAGCCAGCGGCGTGGCGGGGGGCTTGGAAAGGAAGAGACCCAGTACTTC. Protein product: CASSQRRGGGLGKEETQYF.

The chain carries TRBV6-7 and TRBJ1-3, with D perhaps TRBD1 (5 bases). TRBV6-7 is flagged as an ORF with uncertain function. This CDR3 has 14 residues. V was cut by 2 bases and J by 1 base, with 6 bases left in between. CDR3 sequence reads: CASSYKGSGNTIYF. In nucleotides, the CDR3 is TGTGCCAGCAGTTACAAGGGGTCTGGAAACACCATATATTTT.

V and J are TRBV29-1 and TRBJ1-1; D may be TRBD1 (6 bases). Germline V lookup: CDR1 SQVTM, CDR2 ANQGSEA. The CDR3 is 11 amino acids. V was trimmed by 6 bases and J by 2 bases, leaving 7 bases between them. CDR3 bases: TGCAGCGTCAGGGGAAACACTGAAGCTTTCTTT. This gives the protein CSVRGNTEAFF.

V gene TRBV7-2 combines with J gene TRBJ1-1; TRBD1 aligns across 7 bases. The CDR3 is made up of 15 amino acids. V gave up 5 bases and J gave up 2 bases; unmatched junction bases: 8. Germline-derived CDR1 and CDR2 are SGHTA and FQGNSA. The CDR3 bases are TGTGCCAGCAGCGGCGGTCAGGGGGAAAACACTGAAGCTTTCTTT. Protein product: CASSGGQGENTEAFF.

The CDR3 DNA follows: TGCGCCAGCAGCCGATCCAGGGAATACTATGGCTACACCTTC. The encoded protein is CASSRSREYYGYTF. The rearrangement links TRBV4-3 to TRBJ1-2; tentative D call: TRBD1 (5 bases). Trimming pared 4 bases from V and 3 bases from J, leaving 12 bases between. This CDR3 is 14 amino acids long. Germline V gene sequence: CDR1 LGHNA, CDR2 YSLEER.

This CDR3 reads CASSAGDRGHEQYF. DNA of the CDR3: TGTGCCAGCAGCGCCGGGGACAGGGGCCACGAGCAGTACTTC. The chain is built from TRBV7-2 and TRBJ2-7, with 10 bases fitting TRBD1. There are 14 residues in the CDR3. From germline, CDR1 is SGHTA and CDR2 FQGNSA. With 5 bases clipped from V and 5 bases from J, the junction kept 6 bases outside the gene matches.